The clone carrying this TCR beta chain has only a few counts. The target antigen is unknown. These data belong to a study of CD8 T cells in ankylosing spondylitis. Trimming removed 5 bases from V and 4 bases from J, with 12 bases in between. The CDR3 loop spans 14 amino acids. CDR1 SEHNR and CDR2 FQNEAQ come from the germline V gene (reference sequence). TCRdb ran MiXCR on the 5' RACE reads and lists one entry per CDR3 protein. The table lists 220,000 or so distinct CDR3 sequences, around 16% of them singletons, with 42% in the top ten. Study-wide results and limits: Relatively rare in peripheral blood, disease-linked clones were also CD8+. Ankylosing spondylitis blood seemed to carry a telltale TCR beta motif made of roughly eight highly homologous variants.

The sample taken for sequencing was blood, either unsorted or a sorted T cell fraction (not recorded which). This chain uses TRBV7-9 with TRBJ1-5; the D is unclear. The receptor comes from a male donor with ankylosing spondylitis. For the CDR3, the DNA is TGTGCCAGCAGCCCCCCGGGGTTGAATCAGCCCCAGCATTTT. This encodes CASSPPGLNQPQHF.